The 27 T cell receptor beta chains below come from one sample, sequenced in a study of blood T cell repertoires in COVID-19. TCRdb keeps only in-frame clones here, not all; method: immunoSEQ multiplex PCR. Altogether approximately 300,000 clones are present, 87% being singletons, with the ten largest covering approximately 5.2%. Sequencing was carried out using PBMCs or T cells enriched from blood (not recorded which). The receptor source for this set is a woman in her 30s who had recovered from COVID-19.

The J gene is TRBJ1-5, the V gene TRBV5-1, with D possibly being TRBD1 (6 bases). In germline, CDR1 is SGHRS, CDR2 YFSETQ. V shed 5 bases and J shed 3 bases, with 9 bases lying between them. The length of the CDR3 is 13 residues. CDR3 in amino acids: CASRGDNNQPQHF. Here the CDR3 DNA reads TGCGCCAGCAGGGGGGACAACAATCAGCCCCAGCATTTT.

This clone has only one observation. This chain joins TRBV5-1 and TRBJ2-1; TRBD1 agrees at 10 bases. Germline CDR1 reads SGHRS; CDR2 reads YFSETQ. CDR3 length: 17 residues. V was pared by 2 bases and J by 7 bases, with 12 bases of the junction left unmatched. The CDR3 region has the DNA TGCGCCAGCAGCTTACCTAGACCGGGACAGGGGTTTAATGAGCAGTTCTTC. This gives the protein CASSLPRPGQGFNEQFF.

The J gene is TRBJ1-2, the V gene TRBV9; 7 positions match TRBD1. The germline V gene has CDR1 SGDLS and CDR2 YYNGEE. The CDR3 has 14 residues. V was clipped by 0 bases and J by 1 base; unmatched bases: 0. CDR3 coding DNA: TGTGCCAGCAGCGTAGGACAGGGTAACTATGGCTACACCTTC. Protein product: CASSVGQGNYGYTF.

The genes are TRBV30 and TRBJ1-2, with TRBD1 identical over 9 bases. Trimming took 4 bases from V and 4 from J; bases not matched to a gene: 13. The CDR3 length is 16 residues. The germline gives CDR1 GTSNPN, CDR2 SVGIG (reference sequence). The chain's CDR3 is CAWTKTGGATLYGYTF. The CDR3 DNA sequence: TGTGCCTGGACAAAGACAGGGGGGGCAACCCTCTATGGCTACACCTTC. Filled out from reference TRBV30 and TRBJ1-2, the complete variable domain reads SQTIHQWPATLVQPVGSPLSLECTVEGTSNPNLYWYRQAAGRGLQLLFYSVGIGQISSEVPQNLSASRPQDRQFILSSKKLLLSDSGFYLCAWTKTGGATLYGYTFGSGTRLTVV.

The gene calls are TRBV4-1 and TRBJ1-6, with D unclear. This CDR3 comprises 15 residues. The germline V and J ends were trimmed by 1 base and 1 base, with 5 bases remaining between them. The germline gives CDR1 MGHRA, CDR2 YSYEKL. In nucleotides, the CDR3 is TGCGCCAGCAGCCAAGGGGAGTCCTATAATTCACCCCTCCACTTT. It codes for CASSQGESYNSPLHF.

The chain couples TRBV25-1 to TRBJ1-2, with TRBD1 identical over 7 bases. J gave up 1 base and V 6 bases, and 8 bases lay outside the gene matches. CDR1 MGHDK and CDR2 SYGVNS come from the germline V gene. The CDR3 totals 15 residues. DNA of the CDR3: TGTGCCAGCAGCCTAGGGACAGCTAATAACTATGGCTACACCTTC. The encoded protein is CASSLGTANNYGYTF.

This clone was seen more than once but under ten times. This chain joins TRBV7-9 and TRBJ2-7; D is uncertain. Germline loops: CDR1 SEHNR, CDR2 FQNEAQ (reference sequence). V was cut by 3 bases and J by 6 bases, with 9 bases left in between. This CDR3 region has 12 residues. CDR3: CASSFGFGEQYF. CDR3 sequence (DNA): TGTGCCAGCAGCTTCGGGTTCGGCGAGCAGTACTTC.

The rearrangement uses TRBV14 and TRBJ2-7; 7 nucleotides line up with TRBD1. This CDR3 has 12 amino acids. The trim removed 1 base at V and 8 bases at J, leaving 2 bases unmatched. Germline V gives CDR1 SGHDN, CDR2 FVKESK. CDR3 DNA sequence: TGTGCCAGCAGCCAAGGGGACAGAAAGCAGTACTTC. It translates to CASSQGDRKQYF. The full variable domain, rest sourced from reference TRBV14 and TRBJ2-7, is EAGVTQFPSHSVIEKGQTVTLRCDPISGHDNLYWYRRVMGKEIKFLLHFVKESKQDESGMPNNRFLAERTGGTYSTLKVQPAELEDSGVYFCASSQGDRKQYFGPGTRLTVT.

CDR3 region: CASSLGFPSGQGGEEQYF. The CDR3 DNA follows: TGTGCCAGCAGCTTAGGGTTCCCGTCGGGACAGGGAGGTGAGGAGCAGTACTTC. The V and J genes are TRBV7-2 and TRBJ2-7; the match to TRBD1 covers 9 bases. The germline V gene encodes CDR1 SGHTA and CDR2 FQGNSA. J was trimmed by 7 bases and V by 1 base; bases with no gene match: 17. The length of the CDR3 is 18 residues.

The rearrangement uses TRBV9 and TRBJ1-2; TRBD1 aligns across 9 bases. V was pared by 4 bases and J by 4 bases, with 8 bases of the junction left unmatched. The CDR3 is made up of 15 amino acids. Looked up from germline, CDR1 is SGDLS and CDR2 is YYNGEE. The CDR3 spells CASSPWTGETYGYTF. The DNA for the CDR3 is TGTGCCAGCAGCCCTTGGACAGGGGAAACCTATGGCTACACCTTC.

This clone came up once. The chain links TRBV7-8 to TRBJ2-5; 7 bases fit TRBD1. In germline, CDR1 is SGHVS, CDR2 FQNEAQ. The CDR3 loop spans 13 amino acids. V was clipped by 2 bases and J by 4 bases; unmatched bases: 1. DNA of the CDR3: TGTGCCAGCAGCTTAAGGGGGCGAGAGACCCAGTACTTC. The encoded protein is CASSLRGRETQYF.

Regarding this clone: A junction boundary mismatches the germline segment, possibly from a read error. The genes are TRBV30 and TRBJ1-2; TRBD1 matches at 10 bases. CDR3 length: 12 residues. In germline, CDR1 is GTSNPN, CDR2 SVGIG (reference sequence). The CDR3 coding sequence is TGTGCCTGGAGTGCGACAGGGGGCTTACTTGACTTC. Protein: CAWSATGGLLDF. The variable domain in full, with the rest retrieved from reference TRBV30 and TRBJ1-2, is SQTIHQWPATLVQPVGSPLSLECTVEGTSNPNLYWYRQAAGRGLQLLFYSVGIGQISSEVPQNLSASRPQDRQFILSSKKLLLSDSGFYLCAWSATGGLLDFGSGTRLTVV.

V is TRBV19 and J is TRBJ1-4; no clear D gene. This CDR3 has 13 residues. Germline CDR1 LNHDA, CDR2 SQIVND (reference sequence). Trimming cost V 7 bases and J 5 bases, with 11 bases left between them. In DNA, the CDR3 is TGTGCCAGTACCCTTCGTGGCAATGAAAAACTGTTTTTT. It encodes CASTLRGNEKLFF.

This chain links TRBV5-6 with TRBJ1-5; no clear D gene. The CDR3 is made up of 13 amino acids. Germline V gene data show CDR1 as SGHDT and CDR2 as YYEEEE. V gave up 3 bases and J gave up 0 bases, with 4 bases separating them. In nucleotides, the CDR3 is TGTGCCAGCAGCTCGTATAGCAATCAGCCCCAGCATTTT. This gives the protein CASSSYSNQPQHF. Supplemented by reference TRBV5-6 and TRBJ1-5, the full variable domain reads DAGVTQSPTHLIKTRGQQVTLRCSPKSGHDTVSWYQQALGQGPQFIFQYYEEEERQRGNFPDRFSGHQFPNYSSELNVNALLLGDSALYLCASSSYSNQPQHFGDGTRLSIL.

As concerns this clone: Mismatch with germline at one junction end may stem from a read error. The chain recombines TRBV7-7 with TRBJ2-5; D perhaps matches TRBD2 (6 bases). CDR3 length: 16 amino acids. Germline-derived CDR1 and CDR2 are SSHAT and FNYEAQ (reference sequence). Written as DNA, the CDR3 is TGTGCTAGCACCCCGGGGCCCATGGGGGGTCAAGAGACCCAGTACTTC. Amino acids: CASTPGPMGGQETQYF.

This rearrangement joins TRBV4-1 to TRBJ1-4, with a tentative D call TRBD1 (5 bases). The CDR3 spans 13 residues. Germline V gives CDR1 MGHRA, CDR2 YSYEKL. V lost 2 bases, J lost 7 bases, and 8 bases lay in between. CDR3 nucleotide sequence: TGCGCCAGCAGCCAAACAGGTTTTGAAAAACTGTTTTTT. Amino acid sequence: CASSQTGFEKLFF.

The V call is TRBV30, the J call TRBJ1-1; 9 bases match TRBD1. V lost 2 bases and J lost 3; bases outside the gene matches: 1. CDR1 GTSNPN and CDR2 SVGIG come from the germline V gene (reference sequence). The CDR3 runs to 13 residues. This chain's CDR3 is CAWSRDRDTEAFF. CDR3 nucleotides: TGTGCCTGGAGTAGGGACAGGGACACTGAAGCTTTCTTT.

This clone occurred once. The chain combines TRBV27 with TRBJ2-7; 7 positions match TRBD1. The trim removed 6 bases at V and 2 bases at J, leaving 4 bases unmatched. The length of the CDR3 is 13 residues. Per the germline V gene, CDR1 is MNHEY and CDR2 is SMNVEV (reference sequence). The CDR3 bases are TGTGCCAGCAGGGGGACAGCTACCTACGAGCAGTACTTC. Protein: CASRGTATYEQYF.

The chain uses TRBV5-1 and TRBJ2-3; 14 bases map to TRBD2. CDR1 SGHRS and CDR2 YFSETQ come from the germline V gene. The CDR3 has 16 residues. V lost 3 bases, J lost 6 bases, and 6 bases stayed unmatched. CDR3 sequence: CASSWPGTSGGDTQYF. Written as DNA, the CDR3 is TGCGCCAGCAGCTGGCCCGGGACTAGCGGGGGTGATACGCAGTATTTT.

The chain recombines TRBV5-1 with TRBJ1-2; 9 bases are shared with TRBD1. Germline lookup yields CDR1 SGHRS and CDR2 YFSETQ. J gave up 2 bases and V 4 bases, and 6 bases lay outside the gene matches. The CDR3 is 15 amino acids. CDR3 region: CASSPGTGKNYGYTF. CDR3 DNA sequence: TGCGCCAGCAGCCCCGGGACAGGGAAAAACTATGGCTACACCTTC. Full variable domain (rest looked up from reference TRBV5-1 and TRBJ1-2): KAGVTQTPRYLIKTRGQQVTLSCSPISGHRSVSWYQQTPGQGLQFLFEYFSETQRNKGNFPGRFSGRQFSNSRSEMNVSTLELGDSALYLCASSPGTGKNYGYTFGSGTRLTVV.

J is TRBJ2-2 and V is TRBV9; 15 bases are a match to TRBD2. The CDR3 sequence is 16 residues long. After removal of 4 bases from V and 6 bases from J, the junction contained 4 bases not matched to a gene. CDR1 SGDLS and CDR2 YYNGEE come from the germline V gene. The CDR3 nucleotides are TGTGCCAGCAGCCCCTGGACTAGCGGGGGGGCCGGGGAGCTGTTTTTT. It codes for CASSPWTSGGAGELFF.

This chain joins TRBV5-8 and TRBJ1-5; tentative D call: TRBD1 (6 bases). Germline lookup yields CDR1 SGHTS and CDR2 YDEGEE. Trimming removed 1 base at V and 7 bases at J, with 15 bases between. There are 15 residues in the CDR3. CDR3 nucleotides: TGTGCCAGCAGCTTGACAGGGAGGGATCGACAGCCCCAGCATTTT. This translates into CASSLTGRDRQPQHF. Drawing the rest from reference TRBV5-8 and TRBJ1-5, the complete variable domain is EAGVTQSPTHLIKTRGQQATLRCSPISGHTSVYWYQQALGLGLQFLLWYDEGEERNRGNFPPRFSGRQFPNYSSELNVNALELEDSALYLCASSLTGRDRQPQHFGDGTRLSIL.

The rearrangement uses TRBV11-2 and TRBJ2-5; D remains ambiguous. There are 15 residues in the CDR3. Trimming pared 1 base from V and 5 bases from J, leaving 14 bases between. Germline V gene lookup returns CDR1 SGHAT and CDR2 FQNNGV. The CDR3 is CASSLARNPKETQYF. CDR3 bases: TGTGCCAGCAGCTTAGCTAGAAATCCCAAGGAGACCCAGTACTTC.

This clone was observed a single time. This chain links TRBV10-3 with TRBJ1-3; the match to TRBD1 covers 9 bases. Germline CDR1 is ENHRY and CDR2 is SYGVKD. CDR3 size: 15 residues. V lost 6 bases and J lost 2; bases outside the gene matches: 5. The CDR3 reads CAIRSTGGTGNTIYF. CDR3 bases: TGTGCCATCAGATCCACAGGGGGCACTGGAAACACCATATATTTT.

This chain uses TRBV6-4 with TRBJ2-5; TRBD1 matches at 7 bases. The CDR3 extends over 12 amino acids. Trimming at V came to 9 bases and at J to 3 bases, leaving 4 bases not matched to a gene. Germline CDR1 is MRHNA and CDR2 is SNTAGT. This CDR3 reads CARKDREETQYF. DNA for the CDR3: TGTGCCAGAAAAGACAGGGAAGAGACCCAGTACTTC.

This chain joins TRBV7-2 and TRBJ2-1; TRBD2 matches at 10 bases. Germline CDR1 and CDR2: SGHTA and FQGNSA. The trim removed 4 bases at V and 9 bases at J, leaving 12 bases unmatched. CDR3 length equals 16 residues. This chain's CDR3 is CASSSVASGGGGEQFF. DNA for the CDR3: TGTGCCAGCAGCTCCGTTGCTAGCGGGGGAGGGGGTGAGCAGTTCTTC. Filled out from reference TRBV7-2 and TRBJ2-1, the complete variable domain reads GAGVSQSPSNKVTEKGKDVELRCDPISGHTALYWYRQSLGQGLEFLIYFQGNSAPDKSGLPSDRFSAERTGGSVSTLTIQRTQQEDSAVYLCASSSVASGGGGEQFFGPGTRLTVL.

V usage is TRBV29-1 and J usage is TRBJ1-5; 11 nucleotides line up with TRBD1. Unmatched junction bases numbered 5, after V lost 6 bases and J lost 4 bases. The CDR3 covers 14 residues. The germline CDR1 and CDR2 sequences are SQVTM and ANQGSEA. The chain's CDR3 is CSVSGTGGNQPQHF. The DNA for the CDR3 is TGCAGCGTATCCGGGACAGGGGGGAATCAGCCCCAGCATTTT.